The clone carrying this T cell receptor (beta chain) appeared a single time. These data are taken from a study of technical replicates of blood from a handful of donors. Only in-frame clones appear in the TCRdb table, and some are missing; sequencing was by immunoSEQ multiplex PCR. The sample consists of about 70,000 clones, around 97% of them appearing once. Germline V lookup: CDR1 MGHDK, CDR2 SYGVNS. Trimming removed 1 base from V and 4 bases from J; junction bases left unmatched: 5. There are 16 residues in the CDR3. The sample taken for sequencing was T cells isolated from PBMCs. The rearrangement links TRBV25-1 to TRBJ2-2; TRBD1 matches at 8 bases. This clonotype was obtained from a human donor in good health. As DNA, the CDR3 is TGTGCCAGCAGTGAATTCGGACAGGGAGGCACCGGGGAGCTGTTTTTT. As protein: CASSEFGQGGTGELFF. Variable domain in full (rest from reference TRBV25-1 and TRBJ2-2): EADIYQTPRYLVIGTGKKITLECSQTMGHDKMYWYQQDPGMELHLIHYSYGVNSTEKGDLSSESTVSRIRTEHFPLTLESARPSHTSQYLCASSEFGQGGTGELFFGEGSRLTVL.